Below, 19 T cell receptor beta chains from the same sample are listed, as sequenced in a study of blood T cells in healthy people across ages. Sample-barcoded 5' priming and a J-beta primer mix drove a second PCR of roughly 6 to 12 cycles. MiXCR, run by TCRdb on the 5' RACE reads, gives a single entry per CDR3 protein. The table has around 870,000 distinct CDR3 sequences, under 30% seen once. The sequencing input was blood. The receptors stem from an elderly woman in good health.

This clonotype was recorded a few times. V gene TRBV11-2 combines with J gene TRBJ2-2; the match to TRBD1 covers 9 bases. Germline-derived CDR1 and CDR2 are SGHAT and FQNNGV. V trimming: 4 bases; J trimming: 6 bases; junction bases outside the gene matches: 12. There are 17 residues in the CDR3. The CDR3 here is CASSSPIGQGSPGELFF. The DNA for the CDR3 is TGTGCCAGCAGCTCACCCATCGGACAGGGGTCCCCCGGGGAGCTGTTTTTT. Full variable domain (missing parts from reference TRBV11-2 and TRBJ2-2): EAGVAQSPRYKIIEKRQSVAFWCNPISGHATLYWYQQILGQGPKLLIQFQNNGVVDDSQLPKDRFSAERLKGVDSTLKIQPAKLEDSAVYLCASSSPIGQGSPGELFFGEGSRLTVL.

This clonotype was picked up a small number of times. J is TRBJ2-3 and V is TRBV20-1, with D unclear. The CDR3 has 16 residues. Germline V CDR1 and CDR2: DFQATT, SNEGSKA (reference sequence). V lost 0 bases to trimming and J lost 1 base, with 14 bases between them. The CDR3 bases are TGCAGTGCTAGAGATCGGCTCCTAGGAGGCACAGATACGCAGTATTTT. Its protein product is CSARDRLLGGTDTQYF.

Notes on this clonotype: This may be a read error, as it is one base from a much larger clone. The CDR3, as DNA: TGTGCCAGCAGCTTGACCATCGGGACAAACGGCTACACCTTC. Translation: CASSLTIGTNGYTF. This chain connects TRBV5-5 to TRBJ1-2; perhaps TRBD1 as D (6 bases). The CDR3 spans 14 residues. Germline CDR1 SGHKS, CDR2 YYEKEE (reference sequence). V shed 1 base and J shed 8 bases, with 15 bases lying between them.

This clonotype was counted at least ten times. The CDR3 protein is CASSLVTSGYTQYF. The DNA for the CDR3 is TGCGCCAGCAGCTTGGTTACTAGTGGGTATACGCAGTATTTT. This rearrangement joins TRBV5-1 to TRBJ2-3; perhaps TRBD2 as D (5 bases). The CDR3 runs to 14 residues. Germline V lookup: CDR1 SGHRS, CDR2 YFSETQ. The germline V and J ends were trimmed by 0 bases and 7 bases, with 12 bases remaining between them.

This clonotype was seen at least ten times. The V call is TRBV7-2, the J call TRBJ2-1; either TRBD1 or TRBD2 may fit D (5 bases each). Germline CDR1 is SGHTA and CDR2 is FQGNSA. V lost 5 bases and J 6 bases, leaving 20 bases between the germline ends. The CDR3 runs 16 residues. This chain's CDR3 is CASSNTRQGPRNEQFF. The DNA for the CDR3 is TGTGCCAGCAGCAATACTAGGCAGGGACCCCGCAATGAGCAGTTCTTC.

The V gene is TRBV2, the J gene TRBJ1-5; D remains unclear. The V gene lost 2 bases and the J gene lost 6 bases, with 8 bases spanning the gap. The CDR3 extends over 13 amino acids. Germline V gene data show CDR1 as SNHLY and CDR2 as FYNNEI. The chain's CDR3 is CASSEFGRQPQHF. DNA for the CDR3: TGTGCCAGCAGTGAATTTGGGCGTCAGCCCCAGCATTTT.

The CDR3 DNA is TGTGCCAGCAGCTTAGCGGAACGCAGTGAAGCTTTCTTT. It yields the protein CASSLAERSEAFF. The chain couples TRBV7-2 to TRBJ1-1; D remains ambiguous. In germline, CDR1 is SGHTA, CDR2 FQGNSA. This CDR3 region has 13 residues. The V gene lost 0 bases and the J gene lost 7 bases, with 9 bases spanning the gap.

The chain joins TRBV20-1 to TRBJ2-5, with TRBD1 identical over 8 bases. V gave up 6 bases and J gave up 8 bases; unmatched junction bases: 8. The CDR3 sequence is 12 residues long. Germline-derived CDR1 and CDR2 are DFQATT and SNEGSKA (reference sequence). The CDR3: CSAATGGGTQYF. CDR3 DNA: TGCAGTGCAGCTACAGGGGGAGGAACCCAGTACTTC.

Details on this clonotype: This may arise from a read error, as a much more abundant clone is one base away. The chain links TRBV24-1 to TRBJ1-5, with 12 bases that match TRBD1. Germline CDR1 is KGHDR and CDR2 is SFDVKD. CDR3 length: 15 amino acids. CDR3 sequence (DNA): TGTGCCACCAGTTCCCGGGACAGGGGGCTTCAGTCCCAGCATTTT. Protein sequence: CATSSRDRGLQSQHF.

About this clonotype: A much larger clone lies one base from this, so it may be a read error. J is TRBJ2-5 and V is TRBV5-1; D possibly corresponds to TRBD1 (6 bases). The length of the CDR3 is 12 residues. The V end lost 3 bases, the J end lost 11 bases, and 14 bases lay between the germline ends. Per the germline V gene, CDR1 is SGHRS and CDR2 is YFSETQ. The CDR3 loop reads CASSYDRNEQYF. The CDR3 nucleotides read TGCGCCAGCAGCTATGACAGGAATGAGCAGTACTTC. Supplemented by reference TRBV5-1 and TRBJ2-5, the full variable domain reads KAGVTQTPRYLIKTRGQQVTLSCSPISGHRSVSWYQQTPGQGLQFLFEYFSETQRNKGNFPGRFSGRQFSNSRSEMNVSTLELGDSALYLCASSYDRNEQYFGPGTRLLVL.

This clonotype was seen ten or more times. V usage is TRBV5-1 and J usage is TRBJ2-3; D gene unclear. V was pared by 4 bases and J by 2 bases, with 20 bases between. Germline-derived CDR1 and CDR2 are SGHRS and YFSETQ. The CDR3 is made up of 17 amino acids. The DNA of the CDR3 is TGCGCCAGCAGCGAGACACTGACAAGTACCGACACAGATACGCAGTATTTT. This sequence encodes CASSETLTSTDTDTQYF.

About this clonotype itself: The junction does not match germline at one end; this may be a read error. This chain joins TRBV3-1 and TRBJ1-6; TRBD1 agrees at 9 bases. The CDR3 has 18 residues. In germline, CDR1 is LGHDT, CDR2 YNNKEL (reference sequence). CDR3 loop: CASSQVRDRDTRNSLLHF. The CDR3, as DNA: TGTGCCAGCAGCCAAGTTAGGGACAGGGACACAAGGAATTCACTCCTCCACTTT.

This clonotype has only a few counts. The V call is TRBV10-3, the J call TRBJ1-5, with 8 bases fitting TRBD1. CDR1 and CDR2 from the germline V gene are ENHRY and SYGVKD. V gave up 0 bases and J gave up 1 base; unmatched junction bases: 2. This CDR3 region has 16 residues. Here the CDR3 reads CAISESGQASNQPQHF. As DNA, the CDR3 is TGTGCCATCAGTGAGTCGGGACAGGCAAGCAATCAGCCCCAGCATTTT.

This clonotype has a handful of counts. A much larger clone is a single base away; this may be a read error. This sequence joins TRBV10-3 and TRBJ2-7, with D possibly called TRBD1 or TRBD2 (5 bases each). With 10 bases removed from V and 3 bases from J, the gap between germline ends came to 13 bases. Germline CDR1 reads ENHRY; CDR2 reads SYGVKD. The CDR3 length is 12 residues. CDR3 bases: TGTGCCAGCAGGGACGGAAACTACGAGCAGTACTTC. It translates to CASRDGNYEQYF.

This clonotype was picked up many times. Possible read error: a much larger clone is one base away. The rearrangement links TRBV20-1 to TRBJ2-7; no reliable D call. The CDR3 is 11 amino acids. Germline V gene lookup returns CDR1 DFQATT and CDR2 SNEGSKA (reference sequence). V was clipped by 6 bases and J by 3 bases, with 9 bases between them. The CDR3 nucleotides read TGCAGTGCAGGGCAACGCTACGAGCAGTACTTC. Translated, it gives CSAGQRYEQYF.

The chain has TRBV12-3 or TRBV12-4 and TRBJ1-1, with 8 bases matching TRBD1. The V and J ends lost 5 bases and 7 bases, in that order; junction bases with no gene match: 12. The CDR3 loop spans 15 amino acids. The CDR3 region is CASSPTTGGKGEAFF. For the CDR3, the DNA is TGTGCCAGCAGTCCAACAACAGGGGGTAAGGGTGAAGCTTTCTTT.

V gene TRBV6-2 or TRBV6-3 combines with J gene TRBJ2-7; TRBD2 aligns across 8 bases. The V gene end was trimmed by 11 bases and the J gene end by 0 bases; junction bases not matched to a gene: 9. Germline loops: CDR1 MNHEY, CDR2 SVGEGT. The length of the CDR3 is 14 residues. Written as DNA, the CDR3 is TGTGCCGCCCATCGGGGGGGCAGCTCCTACGAGCAGTACTTC. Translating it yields CAAHRGGSSYEQYF.

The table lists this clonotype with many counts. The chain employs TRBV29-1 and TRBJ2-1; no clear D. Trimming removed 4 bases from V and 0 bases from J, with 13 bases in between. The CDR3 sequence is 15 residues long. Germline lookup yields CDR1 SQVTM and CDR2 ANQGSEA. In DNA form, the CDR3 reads TGCAGCGTTGGGGCAGTCCCTAGCTCCTACAATGAGCAGTTCTTC. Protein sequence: CSVGAVPSSYNEQFF.

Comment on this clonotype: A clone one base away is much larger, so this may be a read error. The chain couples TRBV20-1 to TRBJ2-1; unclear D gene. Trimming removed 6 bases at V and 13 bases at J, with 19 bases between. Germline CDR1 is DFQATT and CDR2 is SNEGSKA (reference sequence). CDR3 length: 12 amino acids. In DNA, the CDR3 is TGCAGTGCAACCCCAGAACAAGAGACCCAGTTCTTC. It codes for CSATPEQETQFF.